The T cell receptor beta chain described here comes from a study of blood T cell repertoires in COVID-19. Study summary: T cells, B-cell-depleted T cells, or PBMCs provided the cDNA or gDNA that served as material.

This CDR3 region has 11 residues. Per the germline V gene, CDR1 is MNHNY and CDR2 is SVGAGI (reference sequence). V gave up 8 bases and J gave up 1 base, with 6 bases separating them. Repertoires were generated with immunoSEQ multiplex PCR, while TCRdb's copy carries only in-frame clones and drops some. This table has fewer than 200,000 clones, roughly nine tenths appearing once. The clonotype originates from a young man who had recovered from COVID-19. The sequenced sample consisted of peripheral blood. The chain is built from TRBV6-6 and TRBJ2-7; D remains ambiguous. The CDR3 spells CASGISYEQYF. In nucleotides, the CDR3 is TGTGCCAGCGGCATTTCCTACGAGCAGTACTTC.